The present T cell receptor (beta chain) was sequenced within a study of blood T cell repertoires in COVID-19. Study-level information: Acute-phase and convalescent COVID-19 samples originated in the United States, Italy and Spain. PBMCs, B-cell-depleted T cells, or T cells provided the cDNA or gDNA that made up the material.

The authors' processing: Estimates of nucleated cell counts were drawn from the amplification of reference gene primers. Clones were read by immunoSEQ multiplex PCR, and TCRdb kept only the in-frame ones, dropping some. Clonal size and the V and J genes are those of that table, whereas D and trimming came from the DNA. The table lists hundreds of thousands of clones, 89% of them singletons. CDR3 length: 17 residues. Unmatched junction bases numbered 15, after V lost 1 base and J lost 7 bases. Per germline, CDR1 SGHTA and CDR2 FQGNSA. Participants were aged roughly 18 to 89 years from 20 to 30 US areas.

The rearrangement uses TRBV7-2 and TRBJ2-7; TRBD2 aligns across 8 bases. Sequencing was carried out using PBMCs or T cells enriched from blood (not recorded which). This TCR derives from a woman in her 30s who had recovered from COVID-19. CDR3 nucleotides: TGTGCCAGCAGCTTAGTTCTTAATAGCGGGATTGCCGAGGAGCAGTACTTC. Translation gives CASSLVLNSGIAEEQYF. The full variable domain, completed using reference TRBV7-2 and TRBJ2-7, is GAGVSQSPSNKVTEKGKDVELRCDPISGHTALYWYRQSLGQGLEFLIYFQGNSAPDKSGLPSDRFSAERTGGSVSTLTIQRTQQEDSAVYLCASSLVLNSGIAEEQYFGPGTRLTVT.